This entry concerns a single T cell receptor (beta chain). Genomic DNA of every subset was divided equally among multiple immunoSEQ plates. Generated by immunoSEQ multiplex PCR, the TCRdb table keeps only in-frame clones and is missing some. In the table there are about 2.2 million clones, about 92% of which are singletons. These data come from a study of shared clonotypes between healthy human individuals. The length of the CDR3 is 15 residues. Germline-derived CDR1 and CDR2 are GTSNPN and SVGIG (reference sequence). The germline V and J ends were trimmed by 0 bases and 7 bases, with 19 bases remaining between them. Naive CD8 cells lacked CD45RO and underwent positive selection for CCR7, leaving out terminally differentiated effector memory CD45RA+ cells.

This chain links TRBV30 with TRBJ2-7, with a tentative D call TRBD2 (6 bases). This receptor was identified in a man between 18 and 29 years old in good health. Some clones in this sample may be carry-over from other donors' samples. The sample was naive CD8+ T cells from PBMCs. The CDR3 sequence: CAWSVRLGPRDEQYF. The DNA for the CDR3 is TGTGCCTGGAGTGTCAGACTAGGCCCTCGGGATGAGCAGTACTTC. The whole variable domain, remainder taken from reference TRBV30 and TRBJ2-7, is SQTIHQWPATLVQPVGSPLSLECTVEGTSNPNLYWYRQAAGRGLQLLFYSVGIGQISSEVPQNLSASRPQDRQFILSSKKLLLSDSGFYLCAWSVRLGPRDEQYFGPGTRLTVT.